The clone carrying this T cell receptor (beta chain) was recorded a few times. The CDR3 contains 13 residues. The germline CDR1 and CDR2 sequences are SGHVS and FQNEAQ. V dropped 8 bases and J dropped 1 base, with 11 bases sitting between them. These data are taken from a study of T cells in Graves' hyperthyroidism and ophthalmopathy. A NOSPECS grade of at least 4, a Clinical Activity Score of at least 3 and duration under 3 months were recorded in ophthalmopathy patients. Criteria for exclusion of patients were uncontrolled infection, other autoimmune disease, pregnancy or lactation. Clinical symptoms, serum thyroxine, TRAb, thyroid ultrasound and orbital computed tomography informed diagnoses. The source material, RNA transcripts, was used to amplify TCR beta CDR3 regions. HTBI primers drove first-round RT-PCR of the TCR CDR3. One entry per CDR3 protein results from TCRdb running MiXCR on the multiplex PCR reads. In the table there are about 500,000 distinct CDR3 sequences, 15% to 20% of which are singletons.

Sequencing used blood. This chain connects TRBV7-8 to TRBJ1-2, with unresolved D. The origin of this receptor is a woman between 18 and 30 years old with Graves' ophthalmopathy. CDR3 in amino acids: CASLDDLNYGYTF. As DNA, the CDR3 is TGTGCCAGCCTCGACGACCTTAACTATGGCTACACCTTC.